A selection of T cell receptor beta chains follows, all from one sample in a study of blood T cells in healthy people across ages. TCRdb reanalysed the 5' RACE reads using MiXCR and keeps one entry per CDR3 protein. The sample records 800,000 to 950,000 distinct CDR3 sequences, almost 30% being singletons. These sequences were also reported in another study, on T cells of mothers and their children.

Sequencing input: blood. The origin of the receptors is a woman in her forties in good health. The CDR3 runs from the conserved cysteine through the conserved F or W. A D gene is named only where the DNA matches it firmly. Size tells how often a clone was seen (once, few, many) or the class of an expanded clone, and some rows leave it out.

V	size	D	J	DNA	CDR3
TRBV19	NA	TRBD1	TRBJ2-3	TGTGCCAGTAGTACATCCGGGACAGGGCGTTCAGATACGCAGTATTTT	CASSTSGTGRSDTQYF
TRBV28	NA	TRBD2	TRBJ2-3	TGTGCCAGCAGAGAGCGGGGGGGATCCACAGATACGCAGTATTTT	CASRERGGSTDTQYF
TRBV9	many	TRBD2	TRBJ2-5	TGTGCCAGCAGCGTAGATGGGGGGGTAGAGACCCAGTACTTC	CASSVDGGVETQYF
TRBV5-1	NA	NA	TRBJ2-3	TGCACCAGCAGCTTGGCGACATCTCGCACAGATACGCAGTATTTT	CTSSLATSRTDTQYF
TRBV28	many	TRBD1	TRBJ2-6	TGTGCCAGCAGCAATAGGGGGCGTGGGGCCAACGTCCTGACTTTC	CASSNRGRGANVLTF
TRBV4-1	NA	NA	TRBJ1-1	TGCGCCAGCAGCCAGGGGGGGCCTCGCAGGACTGAAGCTTTCTTT	CASSQGGPRRTEAFF
TRBV20-1	NA	NA	TRBJ2-3	TGCAGTGCTAGAGATCTGGGGGACGTGGCAGATACGCAGTATTTT	CSARDLGDVADTQYF
TRBV3-1	NA	TRBD2	TRBJ2-7	TGTGCCAGCAGCCAGTCCGGGACTACCCTCTACGAGCAGTACTTC	CASSQSGTTLYEQYF
TRBV27	NA	NA	TRBJ2-2	TGTGCCAGCAGTTTTTCGGGGGGGACAGGACCGAACACCGGGGAGCTGTTTTTT	CASSFSGGTGPNTGELFF
TRBV6-5	once	NA	TRBJ1-1	TGTGCCAGCAGTTACGGGAAGAGCTCCACTGAAGCTTTCTTT	CASSYGKSSTEAFF
TRBV27	NA	NA	TRBJ1-1	TGTGCCAGCGGGCGGTCACAGAGGGCCGCTGAAGCTTTCTTT	CASGRSQRAAEAFF
TRBV12-3/TRBV12-4	many	NA	TRBJ1-6	TGTGCCAGCAGTTTTTCCGTGACAGAATTCACCCTCCACTTT	CASSFSVTEFTLHF
TRBV7-9	many	NA	TRBJ2-5	TGTGCCAGCAGCCCCTTACACCAAGAGACCCAGTACTTC	CASSPLHQETQYF
TRBV14	NA	NA	TRBJ1-2	TGTGCCAGCAGCCAACAAGGGACCTTTCACTATGGCTACACCTTC	CASSQQGTFHYGYTF
TRBV9	few	TRBD2	TRBJ2-7	TGTGCCAGCAGTGAGACTAGCGACCTCTACGAGCAGTACTTC	CASSETSDLYEQYF
TRBV20-1	NA	TRBD2	TRBJ2-1	TGCAGTGCACAAGCTAGCGGGAAATACAATGAGCAGTTCTTC	CSAQASGKYNEQFF
TRBV7-2	NA	NA	TRBJ1-6	TGTGCCAGCAGCTTATTTCCGGAGGATTCACCCCTCCACTTT	CASSLFPEDSPLHF
TRBV20-1	few	TRBD2	TRBJ2-1	TGCAGTGCTAGGGACGGGAGGGTTGGGCAGTTCTTC	CSARDGRVGQFF
TRBV24-1	NA	NA	TRBJ2-5	TGTGCCACCAGTGTAGGGAGACAAGAGACCCAGTACTTC	CATSVGRQETQYF
TRBV5-6	many	NA	TRBJ1-4	TGTGCCAGCAGCTCTACGGGGAAGGGACATGAAAAACTGTTTTTT	CASSSTGKGHEKLFF
TRBV6-5	many	NA	TRBJ2-1	TGTGCCAGCAGTTATGAGGAAGGCTCCTACAATGAGCAGTTCTTC	CASSYEEGSYNEQFF
TRBV4-1	many	TRBD2	TRBJ2-3	TGCGCCAGCAGCCAAGCAGCGGGGACTTCCACAGATACGCAGTATTTT	CASSQAAGTSTDTQYF
TRBV9	few	TRBD2	TRBJ2-5	TGTGCCAGCAGCGAGGGGAGGGGTCACCGGCAAGAGACCCAGTACTTC	CASSEGRGHRQETQYF
TRBV29-1	NA	NA	TRBJ1-2	TGCAGCGTTGAAGATTACCCGGCCTCTGGCTACACCTTC	CSVEDYPASGYTF
TRBV28	NA	TRBD1	TRBJ1-6	TGTGCCAGCAGCTTACCTACAGGGGGCACTTCACCCCTCCACTTT	CASSLPTGGTSPLHF
TRBV7-2	many	NA	TRBJ2-7	TGTGCCAGCAGCTTAGTTTCCGACAGTTCCTACGAGCAGTACTTC	CASSLVSDSSYEQYF
TRBV18	NA	NA	TRBJ1-1	TGTGCCAGCTCACCACCTCAGGGTAGCTGGGGCACTGAAGCTTTCTTT	CASSPPQGSWGTEAFF
TRBV11-1	many	NA	TRBJ1-5	TGTGCCAGCAGCTTAGAGGTTGGCGACAGCCAGCATTTT	CASSLEVGDSQHF
TRBV27	many	NA	TRBJ2-7	TGTGCCAGCAGCGGCAGGTCGGTAGAGCAGTACTTC	CASSGRSVEQYF
TRBV5-1	NA	NA	TRBJ1-6	TGCGCCAGCAGTTCCGGGACCATTTTACATTCACCCCTCCACTTT	CASSSGTILHSPLHF
TRBV9	NA	NA	TRBJ1-2	TGTGCCAGCAGCGTAGGAGGGGGTGGCCACACCTTC	CASSVGGGGHTF
TRBV20-1	few	NA	TRBJ2-3	TGCAGTTCCCCAGCTAGTTCCCTCACAGATACGCAGTATTTT	CSSPASSLTDTQYF
TRBV7-2	few	TRBD2	TRBJ2-3	TGTGCCAGCAGCCCGCCGACTAGCGGGGGGGCGAGGACGCAGTATTTT	CASSPPTSGGARTQYF
TRBV2	NA	NA	TRBJ1-4	TGTGCCAGCAGAAGGGTGGGTTGTGAAAAACTGTTTTTT	CASRRVGCEKLFF
TRBV24-1	few	NA	TRBJ2-3	TGTGCCACCAGTGATTGGGGGCGCACAGATACGCAGTATTTT	CATSDWGRTDTQYF
TRBV18	NA	NA	TRBJ2-1	TGTGCCAGCTCACCAACTACAGGGTCGTACGGGAACAATGAGCAGTTCTTC	CASSPTTGSYGNNEQFF
TRBV27	many	TRBD1	TRBJ2-7	TGTGCCAGCAGTCACAGGGGGGACGAGCAGTACTTC	CASSHRGDEQYF
TRBV4-2	few	NA	TRBJ1-5	TGTGCCAGCAGCCAAGAGAGGGTCCAGCCCCAGCATTTT	CASSQERVQPQHF
TRBV2	NA	NA	TRBJ1-5	TGTGCCAGCAGTGAAAAGAGCAGCCATAGCAATCAGCCCCAGCATTTT	CASSEKSSHSNQPQHF
TRBV3-1	many	NA	TRBJ2-1	TGTGCCAGCAGCCAAGTCGGGGAGTACAATGAGCAGTTCTTC	CASSQVGEYNEQFF
TRBV10-3	few	NA	TRBJ2-3	TGTGCCATCAGCACAGAGCTAATAGGCACAGATACGCAGTATTTT	CAISTELIGTDTQYF
TRBV4-3	many	NA	TRBJ1-2	TGCGCCAGCAGCCTAGACAACCAAGATAACTATGGCTACACCTTC	CASSLDNQDNYGYTF
TRBV28	many	NA	TRBJ2-7	TGTGCCAGCCTTGGCACCCACCCTTCCTACGAGCAGTACTTC	CASLGTHPSYEQYF
TRBV5-5	many	NA	TRBJ2-7	TGTGCCAGCAGCTTGGTCAGGGACCTCTACGAGCAGTACTTC	CASSLVRDLYEQYF
TRBV12-3/TRBV12-4	NA	NA	TRBJ2-7	TGTGCCAACAGTTTTGTGGGAACCGAGCAGTACTTC	CANSFVGTEQYF
TRBV11-3	NA	TRBD2	TRBJ2-7	TGTGCCAGCAGCTTAGAGGGACTAGTGGGGGGATTAACCTACGAGCAGTACTTC	CASSLEGLVGGLTYEQYF
TRBV4-1	NA	NA	TRBJ1-2	TGCGCCAGCAGCCAGGATTTGCGAGGGACGAGGGCTGGCCACACCTTC	CASSQDLRGTRAGHTF
TRBV6-2/TRBV6-3	NA	NA	TRBJ1-1	TGTGCCAGCAGTTACGCATGGAGCACTGAAGCTTTCTTT	CASSYAWSTEAFF
TRBV30	many	TRBD1	TRBJ1-2	TGTGCCTGGAGTGTACACGGGACAGGCTATGGCTACACCTTC	CAWSVHGTGYGYTF